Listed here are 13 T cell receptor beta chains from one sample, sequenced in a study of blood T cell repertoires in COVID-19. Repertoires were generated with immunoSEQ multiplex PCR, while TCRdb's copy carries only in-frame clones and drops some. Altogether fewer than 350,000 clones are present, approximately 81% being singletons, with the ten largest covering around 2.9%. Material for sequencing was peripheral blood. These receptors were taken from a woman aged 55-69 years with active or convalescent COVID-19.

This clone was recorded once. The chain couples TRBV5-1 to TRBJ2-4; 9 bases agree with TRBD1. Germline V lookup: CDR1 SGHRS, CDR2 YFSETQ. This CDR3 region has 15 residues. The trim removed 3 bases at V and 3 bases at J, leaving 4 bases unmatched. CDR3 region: CASSSWTGDKNIQYF. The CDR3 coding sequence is TGCGCCAGCAGCTCCTGGACAGGGGACAAAAACATTCAGTACTTC. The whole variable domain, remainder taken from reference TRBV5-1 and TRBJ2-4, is KAGVTQTPRYLIKTRGQQVTLSCSPISGHRSVSWYQQTPGQGLQFLFEYFSETQRNKGNFPGRFSGRQFSNSRSEMNVSTLELGDSALYLCASSSWTGDKNIQYFGAGTRLSVL.

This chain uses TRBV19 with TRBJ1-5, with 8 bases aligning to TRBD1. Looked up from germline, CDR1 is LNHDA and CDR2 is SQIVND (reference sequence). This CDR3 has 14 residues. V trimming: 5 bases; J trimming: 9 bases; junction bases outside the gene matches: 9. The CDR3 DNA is TGTGCCAGTAGTTCGCAGGACAGGGAGCGGCCCCAGCATTTT. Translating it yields CASSSQDRERPQHF.

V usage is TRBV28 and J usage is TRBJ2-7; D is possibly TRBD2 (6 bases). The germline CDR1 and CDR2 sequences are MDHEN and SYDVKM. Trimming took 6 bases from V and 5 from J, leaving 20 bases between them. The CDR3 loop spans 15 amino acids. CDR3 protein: CASRPEEGVRNEQYF. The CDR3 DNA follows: TGTGCCAGCAGACCCGAGGAGGGTGTGAGAAACGAGCAGTACTTC.

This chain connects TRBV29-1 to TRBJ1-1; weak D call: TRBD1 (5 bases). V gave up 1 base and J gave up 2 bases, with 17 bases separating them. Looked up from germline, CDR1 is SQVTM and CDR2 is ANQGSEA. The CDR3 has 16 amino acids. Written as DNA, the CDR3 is TGCAGCGTTGAAGCCTTCAGGGATCTGGTAAACACTGAAGCTTTCTTT. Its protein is CSVEAFRDLVNTEAFF.

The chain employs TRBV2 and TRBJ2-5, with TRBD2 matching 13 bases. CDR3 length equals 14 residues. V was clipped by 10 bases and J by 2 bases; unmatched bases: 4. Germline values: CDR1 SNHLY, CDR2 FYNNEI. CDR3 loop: CATLLAGGQETQYF. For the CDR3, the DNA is TGTGCCACCTTACTAGCGGGGGGGCAAGAGACCCAGTACTTC.

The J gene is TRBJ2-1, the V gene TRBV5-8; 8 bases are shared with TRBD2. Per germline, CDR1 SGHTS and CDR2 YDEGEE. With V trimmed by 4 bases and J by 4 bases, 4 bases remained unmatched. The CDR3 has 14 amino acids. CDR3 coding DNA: TGTGCCAGCAGCAAGCCGGGGGGGTACAATGAGCAGTTCTTC. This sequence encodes CASSKPGGYNEQFF.

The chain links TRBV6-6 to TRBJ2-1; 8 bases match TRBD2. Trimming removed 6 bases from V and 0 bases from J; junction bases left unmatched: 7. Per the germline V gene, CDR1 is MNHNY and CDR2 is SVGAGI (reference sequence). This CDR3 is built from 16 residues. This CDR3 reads CASRGGGGLSYNEQFF. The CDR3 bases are TGTGCCAGCAGGGGCGGCGGGGGGCTCTCCTACAATGAGCAGTTCTTC.

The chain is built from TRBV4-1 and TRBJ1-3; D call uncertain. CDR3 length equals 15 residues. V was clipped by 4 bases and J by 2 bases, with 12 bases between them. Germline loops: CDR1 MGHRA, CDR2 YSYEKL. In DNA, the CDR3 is TGCGCCAGCAGCCTGGCGGGGTACGCTGGAAACACCATATATTTT. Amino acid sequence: CASSLAGYAGNTIYF.

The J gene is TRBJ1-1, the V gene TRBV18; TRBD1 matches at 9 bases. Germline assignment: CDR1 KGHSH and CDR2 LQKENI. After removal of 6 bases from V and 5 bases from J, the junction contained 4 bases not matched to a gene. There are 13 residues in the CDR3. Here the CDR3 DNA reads TGTGCCAGCTCCCGGGACAGGGCGACTGAAGCTTTCTTT. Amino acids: CASSRDRATEAFF.

The chain's CDR3 is CASSYSAGDLYGYTF. CDR3 bases: TGTGCCAGCAGTTACTCAGCAGGGGACCTCTATGGCTACACCTTC. The J gene is TRBJ1-2, the V gene TRBV6-2 or TRBV6-3, with TRBD1 as a possible D gene (6 bases). Deletions cut 0 bases from V and 4 bases from J, with 12 bases between. The germline V gene has CDR1 MNHEY and CDR2 SVGEGT. CDR3 length: 15 amino acids.

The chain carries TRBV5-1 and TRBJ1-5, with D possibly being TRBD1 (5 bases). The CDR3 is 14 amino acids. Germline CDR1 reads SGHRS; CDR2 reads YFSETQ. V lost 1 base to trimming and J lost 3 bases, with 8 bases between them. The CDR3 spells CASSLSGYNQPQHF. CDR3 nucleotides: TGCGCCAGCAGCTTGTCAGGGTACAATCAGCCCCAGCATTTT. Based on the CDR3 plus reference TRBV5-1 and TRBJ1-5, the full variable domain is KAGVTQTPRYLIKTRGQQVTLSCSPISGHRSVSWYQQTPGQGLQFLFEYFSETQRNKGNFPGRFSGRQFSNSRSEMNVSTLELGDSALYLCASSLSGYNQPQHFGDGTRLSIL.

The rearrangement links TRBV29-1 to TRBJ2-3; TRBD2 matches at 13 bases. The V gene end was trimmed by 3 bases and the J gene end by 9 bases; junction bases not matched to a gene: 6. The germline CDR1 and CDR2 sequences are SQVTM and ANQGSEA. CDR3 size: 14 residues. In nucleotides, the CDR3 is TGCAGCGTTGACGGTACTAGCGGGGGGGTGACGCAGTATTTT. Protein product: CSVDGTSGGVTQYF.

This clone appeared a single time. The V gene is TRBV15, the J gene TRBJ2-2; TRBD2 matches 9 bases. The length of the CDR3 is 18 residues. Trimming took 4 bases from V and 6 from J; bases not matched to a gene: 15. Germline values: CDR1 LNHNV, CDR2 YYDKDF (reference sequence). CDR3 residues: CATSTGRGGEVMPGELFF. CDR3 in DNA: TGTGCCACCAGCACGGGGCGGGGGGGCGAAGTTATGCCCGGGGAGCTGTTTTTT.